This TCR beta chain was sequenced in a study of response to subunit inactivated influenza vaccine. Findings and caveats of the study: A suggestion made by the authors is that each seasonal influenza vaccination recruits few new T cells.

TCRdb fed the RT-PCR reads into MiXCR, producing one record per CDR3 protein. The repertoire consists of under 200,000 distinct CDR3 sequences, with about a tenth occurring once and the leading ten covering around 12%. With regard to this clonotype: Its antigen is unknown.

This CDR3 is built from 16 residues. Trimming shortened V by 1 base and J by 4 bases, and 17 bases separated the two germline ends. Germline V lookup: CDR1 DFQATT, CDR2 SNEGSKA (reference sequence). The chain joins TRBV20-1 to TRBJ1-5; maybe TRBD1 (5 bases). This receptor was obtained from a man aged 45 to 65 who received an inactivated influenza vaccine. Source: non-naive T cells sorted from PBMCs, taken roughly 45 days after vaccination. CDR3 protein: CSARVGLGGANQPQHF. The CDR3 DNA reads TGCAGTGCTAGAGTTGGTTTAGGAGGGGCAAATCAGCCCCAGCATTTT.